Below, 18 T cell receptor beta chains from the same sample are listed, as sequenced in a study of blood T cell repertoires in COVID-19. Clones were read by immunoSEQ multiplex PCR, and TCRdb kept only the in-frame ones, dropping some. The table lists a few hundred thousand clones, roughly 83% of them singletons, with about 4.6% in the top ten. Sequenced: peripheral blood. The receptor source for this set is a man aged 60-69 years who had recovered from COVID-19.

The chain has TRBV5-4 and TRBJ1-2, with 9 bases matching TRBD1. The junction had 12 bases not matched to a gene; V was cut back by 0 bases and J by 12 bases. This CDR3 spans 15 amino acids. The germline CDR1 and CDR2 sequences are SGHNT and YYREEE (reference sequence). CDR3: CASSLAGGQGVLDTF. CDR3 nucleotides: TGTGCCAGCAGCTTGGCTGGGGGACAGGGAGTGTTGGACACCTTC. The full variable domain, in which reference TRBV5-4 and TRBJ1-2 provide the parts outside the CDR3, is ETGVTQSPTHLIKTRGQQVTLRCSSQSGHNTVSWYQQALGQGPQFIFQYYREEENGRGNFPPRFSGLQFPNYSSELNVNALELDDSALYLCASSLAGGQGVLDTFGSGTRLTVV.

This sequence joins TRBV28 and TRBJ2-7; 8 bases map to TRBD1. CDR3 length: 14 residues. V shed 6 bases and J 4 bases; nucleotides not matched to a gene: 8. Per the germline V gene, CDR1 is MDHEN and CDR2 is SYDVKM. CDR3 loop: CASSYTGGPYEQYF. CDR3 in DNA: TGTGCCAGCAGCTATACAGGGGGACCGTACGAGCAGTACTTC.

The chain joins TRBV27 to TRBJ1-2, with 9 positions matching TRBD1. Germline V gives CDR1 MNHEY, CDR2 SMNVEV (reference sequence). The CDR3 has 13 amino acids. V lost 3 bases and J lost 8; bases outside the gene matches: 4. The CDR3 DNA follows: TGTGCCAGCAGTTTGGACAGGGGAGAGGGCTACACCTTC. Protein: CASSLDRGEGYTF.

CDR3 DNA sequence: TGTGCCAGCAGCCGTTCGACAGGGAAACAGCCCCAGCATTTT. This translates into CASSRSTGKQPQHF. V usage is TRBV3-1 (or the pseudogene TRBV3-2) and J usage is TRBJ1-5; 7 nucleotides line up with TRBD1. Germline V lookup: CDR1 LGHDT, CDR2 YNNKEL (reference sequence). This CDR3 is built from 14 residues. Trimming removed 4 bases from V and 7 bases from J; junction bases left unmatched: 7.

The chain couples TRBV7-6 to TRBJ2-1; TRBD2 agrees at 11 bases. The CDR3 has 15 amino acids. The V gene end was trimmed by 5 bases and the J gene end by 5 bases; junction bases not matched to a gene: 5. Germline-derived CDR1 and CDR2 are SGHVS and FNYEAQ. The CDR3 region is CASSILAGGNNEQFF. The CDR3 DNA is TGTGCCAGCAGCATTCTAGCGGGGGGCAACAATGAGCAGTTCTTC.

This clone was seen only a few times. Here the CDR3 reads CASSLVDRGGETQYF. The DNA for the CDR3 is TGTGCCAGCAGCTTAGTGGACAGGGGAGGAGAGACCCAGTACTTC. The chain links TRBV7-2 to TRBJ2-5; TRBD1 aligns across 9 bases. Germline-derived CDR1 and CDR2 are SGHTA and FQGNSA. This CDR3 has 15 amino acids. Trimming took 1 base from V and 4 from J; bases not matched to a gene: 4.

The chain carries TRBV28 and TRBJ1-3, with D unclear. This CDR3 is 15 amino acids long. CDR1 is MDHEN and CDR2 is SYDVKM in the germline V gene. The V end lost 2 bases, the J end lost 3 bases, and 11 bases lay between the germline ends. The CDR3 is CASSLLGSGGNTIYF. The CDR3 DNA reads as TGTGCCAGCAGTTTACTGGGTTCAGGTGGAAACACCATATATTTT.

This clone was picked up one time. V is TRBV4-2 and J is TRBJ2-1, with D possibly TRBD2 on 6 matching bases. The germline V gene encodes CDR1 LGHNA and CDR2 YNFKEQ. V was shortened by 5 bases and J by 8 bases, with 13 bases between the two germline ends. The CDR3 loop spans 13 amino acids. CDR3 bases: TGTGCCAGCAGCACGACTAGTCCCCATGAGCAGTTCTTC. It yields the protein CASSTTSPHEQFF.

The table lists this clone with a few counts. The junction differs from germline at one of its ends, possibly a read error. CDR3 amino acids: CASSISTGPPLF. As DNA, the CDR3 is TGTGCCAGTAGTATATCGACAGGGCCACCCCTCTTC. The V call is TRBV19, the J call TRBJ2-1; 7 nucleotides match TRBD1. CDR1 and CDR2 (germline): LNHDA, SQIVND (reference sequence). The CDR3 runs 12 residues.

This chain joins TRBV5-1 and TRBJ1-2; the match to TRBD1 covers 7 bases. With 4 bases clipped from V and 3 bases from J, the junction kept 3 bases outside the gene matches. This CDR3 has 13 residues. Germline CDR1 SGHRS, CDR2 YFSETQ. CDR3 amino acids: CASSPQGDYGYTF. The CDR3, as DNA: TGCGCCAGCAGCCCCCAGGGGGACTATGGCTACACCTTC. Together with reference TRBV5-1 and TRBJ1-2, the CDR3 gives the full variable domain: KAGVTQTPRYLIKTRGQQVTLSCSPISGHRSVSWYQQTPGQGLQFLFEYFSETQRNKGNFPGRFSGRQFSNSRSEMNVSTLELGDSALYLCASSPQGDYGYTFGSGTRLTVV.

The chain has TRBV19 and TRBJ1-5; D is undetermined. CDR3 length: 14 amino acids. Germline V lookup: CDR1 LNHDA, CDR2 SQIVND (reference sequence). V dropped 6 bases and J dropped 0 bases, with 9 bases sitting between them. The CDR3 is CASRVLDSNQPQHF. As DNA, the CDR3 is TGTGCCAGTAGGGTACTTGATAGCAATCAGCCCCAGCATTTT. The entire variable domain, with the rest obtained from reference TRBV19 and TRBJ1-5, is as follows: DGGITQSPKYLFRKEGQNVTLSCEQNLNHDAMYWYRQDPGQGLRLIYYSQIVNDFQKGDIAEGYSVSREKKESFPLTVTSAQKNPTAFYLCASRVLDSNQPQHFGDGTRLSIL.

The chain uses TRBV7-2 and TRBJ1-2, with 7 positions matching TRBD1. The CDR3 runs 16 residues. Germline V CDR1 and CDR2: SGHTA, FQGNSA. The junction had 6 bases not matched to a gene; V was cut back by 2 bases and J by 0 bases. The DNA of the CDR3 is TGTGCCAGCAGCTTATTAGGACAGGCGGCTAACTATGGCTACACCTTC. Protein sequence: CASSLLGQAANYGYTF.

The V gene is TRBV5-6, the J gene TRBJ2-3; the match to TRBD1 covers 12 bases. This CDR3 spans 17 amino acids. Germline V gene lookup returns CDR1 SGHDT and CDR2 YYEEEE. V lost 0 bases and J lost 6; bases outside the gene matches: 8. CDR3 in DNA: TGTGCCAGCAGCTTGGAGGGACAGGGGGCGCGTAAGGATACGCAGTATTTT. Its translation: CASSLEGQGARKDTQYF.

The rearrangement joins TRBV19 to TRBJ1-1, with TRBD1 as a possible D gene (5 bases). V lost 6 bases, J lost 1 base, and 15 bases lay in between. The germline V gene has CDR1 LNHDA and CDR2 SQIVND (reference sequence). The CDR3 totals 15 residues. This chain's CDR3 is CASRTRDSGNTEAFF. CDR3 coding DNA: TGTGCCAGTAGGACCCGCGACAGTGGGAACACTGAAGCTTTCTTT.

The V call is TRBV2, the J call TRBJ1-1; 8 bases are shared with TRBD1. V lost 6 bases and J lost 3; bases outside the gene matches: 3. The CDR3 has 13 residues. Per germline, CDR1 SNHLY and CDR2 FYNNEI. For the CDR3, the DNA is TGTGCCAGCAGCGACAGGGGAGACACTGAAGCTTTCTTT. Its protein product is CASSDRGDTEAFF.

The chain couples TRBV3-1 (or the pseudogene TRBV3-2) to TRBJ2-5; 8 bases match TRBD2. The V gene end was trimmed by 1 base and the J gene end by 2 bases; junction bases not matched to a gene: 12. The CDR3 is 18 residues long. Germline V lookup: CDR1 LGHDT, CDR2 YNNKEL (reference sequence). The CDR3 loop is CASSQGPLGGRLQETQYF. The CDR3 DNA sequence: TGTGCCAGCAGCCAAGGTCCTTTAGGCGGGAGGTTACAAGAGACCCAGTACTTC.

This clone was observed a handful of times. V usage is TRBV29-1 and J usage is TRBJ2-5; D perhaps matches TRBD1 (6 bases). The CDR3 is 12 residues long. Looked up from germline, CDR1 is SQVTM and CDR2 is ANQGSEA. Trimming took off 6 bases at V and 7 bases at J, with 15 bases between the two ends. In DNA form, the CDR3 reads TGCAGCGTCTGGGCAGGGGTTGGGACCCAGTACTTC. The encoded protein is CSVWAGVGTQYF.

This clone has a handful of counts. The sample contains more than one DNA sequence encoding this CDR3. The chain combines TRBV19 with TRBJ1-5; 8 positions agree with TRBD1. V was clipped by 5 bases and J by 1 base; unmatched bases: 4. The CDR3 is made up of 15 amino acids. Germline assignment: CDR1 LNHDA and CDR2 SQIVND (reference sequence). The CDR3 nucleotides read TGTGCCAGTAGTCCCACAGGGGGGAGCAATCAGCCCCAGCATTTT. It encodes CASSPTGGSNQPQHF.